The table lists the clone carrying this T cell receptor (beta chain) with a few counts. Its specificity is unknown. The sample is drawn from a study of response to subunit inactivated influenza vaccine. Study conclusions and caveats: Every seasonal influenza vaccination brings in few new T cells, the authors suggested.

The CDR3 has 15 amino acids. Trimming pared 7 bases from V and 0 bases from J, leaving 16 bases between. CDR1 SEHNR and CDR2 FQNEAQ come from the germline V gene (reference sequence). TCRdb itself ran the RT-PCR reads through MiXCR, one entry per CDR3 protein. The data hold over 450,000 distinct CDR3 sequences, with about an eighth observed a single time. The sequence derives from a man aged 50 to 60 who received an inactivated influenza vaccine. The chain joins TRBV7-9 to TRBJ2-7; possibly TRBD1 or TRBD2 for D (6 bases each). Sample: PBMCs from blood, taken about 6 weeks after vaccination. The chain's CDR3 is CASNRGPGGSYEQYF. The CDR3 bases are TGTGCCAGCAATCGGGGGCCAGGAGGCTCCTACGAGCAGTACTTC. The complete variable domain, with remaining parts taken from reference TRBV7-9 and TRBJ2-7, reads DTGVSQNPRHKITKRGQNVTFRCDPISEHNRLYWYRQTLGQGPEFLTYFQNEAQLEKSRLLSDRFSAERPKGSFSTLEIQRTEQGDSAMYLCASNRGPGGSYEQYFGPGTRLTVT.